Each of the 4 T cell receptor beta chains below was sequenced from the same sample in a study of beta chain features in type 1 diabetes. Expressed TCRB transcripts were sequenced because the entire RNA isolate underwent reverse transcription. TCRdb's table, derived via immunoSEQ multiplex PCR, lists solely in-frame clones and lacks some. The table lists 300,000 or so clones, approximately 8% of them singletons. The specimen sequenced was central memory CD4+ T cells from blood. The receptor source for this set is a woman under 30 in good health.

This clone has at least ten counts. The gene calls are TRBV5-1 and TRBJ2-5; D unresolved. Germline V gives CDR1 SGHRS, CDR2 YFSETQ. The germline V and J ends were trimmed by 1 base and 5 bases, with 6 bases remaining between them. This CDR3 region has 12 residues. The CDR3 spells CASSLHAETQYF. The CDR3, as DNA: TGCGCCAGCAGCTTGCACGCTGAGACCCAGTACTTC.

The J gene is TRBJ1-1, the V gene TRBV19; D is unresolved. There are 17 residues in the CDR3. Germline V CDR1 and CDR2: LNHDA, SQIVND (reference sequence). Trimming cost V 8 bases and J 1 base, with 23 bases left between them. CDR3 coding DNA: TGTGCCAGTTCCCCATCGGTCGGGTGGATAACGAACACTGAAGCTTTCTTT. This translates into CASSPSVGWITNTEAFF.

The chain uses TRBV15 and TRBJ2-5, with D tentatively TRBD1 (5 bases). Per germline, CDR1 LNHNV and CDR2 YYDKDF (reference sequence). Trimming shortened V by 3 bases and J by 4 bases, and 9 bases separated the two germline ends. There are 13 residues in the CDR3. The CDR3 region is CATSSRVRETQYF. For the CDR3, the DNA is TGTGCCACCAGCAGCAGGGTACGAGAGACCCAGTACTTC.

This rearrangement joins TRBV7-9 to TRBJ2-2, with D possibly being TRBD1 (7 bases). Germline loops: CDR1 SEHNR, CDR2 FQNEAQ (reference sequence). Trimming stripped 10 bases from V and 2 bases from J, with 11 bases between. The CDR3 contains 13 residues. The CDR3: CAIQGGNTGELFF. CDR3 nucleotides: TGTGCCATCCAGGGGGGTAACACCGGGGAGCTGTTTTTT.